This TCR beta chain was identified during a study of blood T cells in healthy people across ages. Each sample had at least 7 million PBMCs isolated. Study-wide findings and caveats: The percentage of naive T cells correlated strongly with TCR beta diversity.

A second PCR of roughly 7 to 11 cycles used a sample-barcoded 5' primer and a J-beta primer mix. TCRdb re-derived calls from the 5' RACE reads in MiXCR, one entry per CDR3 protein. The data show approximately 1.5 million distinct CDR3 sequences, about 42% seen once. Remarks on this clonotype: Its target is not known.

The CDR3 loop spans 15 amino acids. V was pared by 6 bases and J by 1 base, with 6 bases of the junction left unmatched. Germline V gives CDR1 ENHRY, CDR2 SYGVKD. This receptor was taken from a woman between 18 and 30 years old in good health. J is TRBJ2-3 and V is TRBV10-3; TRBD2 matches at 8 bases. The specimen was blood. The CDR3 here is CAISTSGRGTDTQYF. The CDR3 DNA reads as TGTGCCATCAGCACCAGCGGGAGAGGCACAGATACGCAGTATTTT.